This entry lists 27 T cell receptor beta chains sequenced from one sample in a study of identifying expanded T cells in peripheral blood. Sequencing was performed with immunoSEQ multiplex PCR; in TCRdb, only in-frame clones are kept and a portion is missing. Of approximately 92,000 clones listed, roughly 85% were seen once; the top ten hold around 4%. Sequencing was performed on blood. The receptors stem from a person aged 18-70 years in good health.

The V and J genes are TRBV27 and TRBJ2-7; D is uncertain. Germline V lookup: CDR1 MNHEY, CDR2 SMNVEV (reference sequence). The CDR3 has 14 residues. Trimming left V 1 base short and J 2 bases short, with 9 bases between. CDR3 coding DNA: TGTGCCAGCAGTTTATTGGGCAGCCCCTACGAGCAGTACTTC. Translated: CASSLLGSPYEQYF.

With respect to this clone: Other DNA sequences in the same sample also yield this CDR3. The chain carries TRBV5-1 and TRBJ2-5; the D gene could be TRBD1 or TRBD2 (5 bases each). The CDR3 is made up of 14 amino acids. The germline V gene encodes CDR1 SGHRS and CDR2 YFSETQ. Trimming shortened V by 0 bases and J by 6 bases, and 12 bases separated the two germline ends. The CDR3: CASSLEGTHQTQYF. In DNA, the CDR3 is TGCGCCAGCAGCTTGGAAGGGACCCATCAGACCCAGTACTTC. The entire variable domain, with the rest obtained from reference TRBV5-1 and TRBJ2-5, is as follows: KAGVTQTPRYLIKTRGQQVTLSCSPISGHRSVSWYQQTPGQGLQFLFEYFSETQRNKGNFPGRFSGRQFSNSRSEMNVSTLELGDSALYLCASSLEGTHQTQYFGPGTRLLVL.

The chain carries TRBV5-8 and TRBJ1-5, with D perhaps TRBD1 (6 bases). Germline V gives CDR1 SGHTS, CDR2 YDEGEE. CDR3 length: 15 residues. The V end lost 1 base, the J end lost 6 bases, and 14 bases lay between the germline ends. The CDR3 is CASSLWARGAQPQHF. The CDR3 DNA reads TGTGCCAGCAGCTTGTGGGCCCGGGGGGCTCAGCCCCAGCATTTT.

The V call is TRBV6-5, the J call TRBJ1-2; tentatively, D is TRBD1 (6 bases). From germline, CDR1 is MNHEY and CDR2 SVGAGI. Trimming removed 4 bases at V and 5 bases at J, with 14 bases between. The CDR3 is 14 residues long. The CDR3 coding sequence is TGTGCCAGCAGTTTGGGCAGGGGATGGTATGGCTACACCTTC. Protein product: CASSLGRGWYGYTF.

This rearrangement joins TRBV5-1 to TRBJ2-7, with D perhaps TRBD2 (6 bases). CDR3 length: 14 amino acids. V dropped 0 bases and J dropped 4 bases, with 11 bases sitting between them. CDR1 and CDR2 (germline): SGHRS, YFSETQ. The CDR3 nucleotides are TGCGCCAGCAGCTTGGCCGGGACTGTATACGAGCAGTACTTC. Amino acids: CASSLAGTVYEQYF. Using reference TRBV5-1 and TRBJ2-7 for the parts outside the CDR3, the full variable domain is KAGVTQTPRYLIKTRGQQVTLSCSPISGHRSVSWYQQTPGQGLQFLFEYFSETQRNKGNFPGRFSGRQFSNSRSEMNVSTLELGDSALYLCASSLAGTVYEQYFGPGTRLTVT.

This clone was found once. Here the CDR3 DNA reads TGTGCCAGCAGCTTCACGGAGAACACTGAAGCTTTCTTT. Its translation is CASSFTENTEAFF. V and J are TRBV7-9 and TRBJ1-1; D gene ambiguous. The germline V gene has CDR1 SEHNR and CDR2 FQNEAQ (reference sequence). The CDR3 is 13 residues long. V lost 3 bases to trimming and J lost 1 base, with 6 bases between them.

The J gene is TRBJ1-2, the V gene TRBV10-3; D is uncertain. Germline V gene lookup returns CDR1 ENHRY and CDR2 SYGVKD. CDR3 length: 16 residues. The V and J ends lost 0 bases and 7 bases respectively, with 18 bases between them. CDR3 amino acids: CAISESAVGSSSGYTF. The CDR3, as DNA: TGTGCCATCAGTGAGTCCGCAGTTGGGAGTTCTAGTGGCTACACCTTC.

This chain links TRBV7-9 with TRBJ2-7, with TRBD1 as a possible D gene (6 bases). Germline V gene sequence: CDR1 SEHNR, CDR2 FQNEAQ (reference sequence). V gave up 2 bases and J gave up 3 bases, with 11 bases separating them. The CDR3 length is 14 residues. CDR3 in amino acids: CASSLPPDSYEQYF. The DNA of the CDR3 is TGTGCCAGCAGCTTACCTCCGGACAGCTACGAGCAGTACTTC.

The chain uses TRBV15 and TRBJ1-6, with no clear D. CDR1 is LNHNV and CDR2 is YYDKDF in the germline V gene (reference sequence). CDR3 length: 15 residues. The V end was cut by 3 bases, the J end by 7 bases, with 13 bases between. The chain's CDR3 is CATSSAEGENSPLHF. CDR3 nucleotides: TGTGCCACCAGCAGCGCCGAGGGAGAGAATTCACCCCTCCACTTT.

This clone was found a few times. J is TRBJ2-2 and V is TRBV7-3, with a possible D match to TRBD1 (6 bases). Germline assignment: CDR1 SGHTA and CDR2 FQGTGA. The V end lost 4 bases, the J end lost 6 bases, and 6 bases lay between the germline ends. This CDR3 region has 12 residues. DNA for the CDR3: TGTGCCAGCAGCTACAGGGCCGGGGAGCTGTTTTTT. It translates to CASSYRAGELFF.

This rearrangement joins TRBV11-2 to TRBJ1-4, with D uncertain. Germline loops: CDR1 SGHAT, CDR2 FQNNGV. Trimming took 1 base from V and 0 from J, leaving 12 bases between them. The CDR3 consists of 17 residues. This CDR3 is CASSLGIDRATNEKLFF. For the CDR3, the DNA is TGTGCCAGCAGCTTAGGTATCGACCGAGCAACTAATGAAAAACTGTTTTTT.

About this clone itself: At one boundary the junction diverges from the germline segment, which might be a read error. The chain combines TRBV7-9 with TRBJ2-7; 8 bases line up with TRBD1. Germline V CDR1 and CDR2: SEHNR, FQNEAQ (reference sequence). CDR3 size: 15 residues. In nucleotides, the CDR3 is TGTGCCAGCAGCCCACGGACAGGGCCCTCCAACGAGCAGTACTTC. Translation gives CASSPRTGPSNEQYF.

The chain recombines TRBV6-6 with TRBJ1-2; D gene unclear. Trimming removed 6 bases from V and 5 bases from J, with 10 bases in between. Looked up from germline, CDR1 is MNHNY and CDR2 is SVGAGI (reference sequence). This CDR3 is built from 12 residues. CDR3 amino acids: CASRPAAYGYTF. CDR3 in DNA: TGTGCCAGCAGACCCGCAGCGTATGGCTACACCTTC.

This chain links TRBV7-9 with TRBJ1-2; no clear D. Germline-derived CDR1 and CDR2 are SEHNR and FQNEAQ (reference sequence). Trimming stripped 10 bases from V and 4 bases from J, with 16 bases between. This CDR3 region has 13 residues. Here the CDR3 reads CATRQDTSYGYTF. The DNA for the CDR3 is TGTGCCACACGTCAAGATACATCCTATGGCTACACCTTC.

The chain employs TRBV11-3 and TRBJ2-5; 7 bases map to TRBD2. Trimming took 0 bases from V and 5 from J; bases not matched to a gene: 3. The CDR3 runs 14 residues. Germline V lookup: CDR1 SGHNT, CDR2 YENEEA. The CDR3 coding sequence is TGTGCCAGCAGCTTAGATCGGGGGGTGGAGACCCAGTACTTC. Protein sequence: CASSLDRGVETQYF.

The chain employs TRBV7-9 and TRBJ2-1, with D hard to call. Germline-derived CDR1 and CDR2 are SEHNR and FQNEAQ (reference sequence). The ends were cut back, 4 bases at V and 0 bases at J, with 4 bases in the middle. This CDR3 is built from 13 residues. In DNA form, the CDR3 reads TGTGCCAGCAGCTCCTACTCCTACAATGAGCAGTTCTTC. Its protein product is CASSSYSYNEQFF.

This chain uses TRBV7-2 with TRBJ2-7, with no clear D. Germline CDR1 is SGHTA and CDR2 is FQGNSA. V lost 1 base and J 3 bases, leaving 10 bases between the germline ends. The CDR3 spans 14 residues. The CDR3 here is CASSLGQAFYEQYF. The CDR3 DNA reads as TGTGCCAGCAGCTTAGGGCAGGCCTTCTACGAGCAGTACTTC.

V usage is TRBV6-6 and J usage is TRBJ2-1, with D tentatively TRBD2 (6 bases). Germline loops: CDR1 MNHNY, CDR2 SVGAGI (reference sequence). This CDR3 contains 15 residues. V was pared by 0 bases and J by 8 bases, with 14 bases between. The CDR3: CASSYSAGWDYEQFF. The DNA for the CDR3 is TGTGCCAGCAGTTACTCGGCAGGCTGGGACTATGAGCAGTTCTTC.

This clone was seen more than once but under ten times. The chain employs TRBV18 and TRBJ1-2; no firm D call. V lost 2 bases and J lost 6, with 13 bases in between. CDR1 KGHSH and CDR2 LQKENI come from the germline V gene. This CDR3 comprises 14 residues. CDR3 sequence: CASSPVVTGNGYTF. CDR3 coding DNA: TGTGCCAGCTCACCAGTTGTTACTGGGAATGGCTACACCTTC.

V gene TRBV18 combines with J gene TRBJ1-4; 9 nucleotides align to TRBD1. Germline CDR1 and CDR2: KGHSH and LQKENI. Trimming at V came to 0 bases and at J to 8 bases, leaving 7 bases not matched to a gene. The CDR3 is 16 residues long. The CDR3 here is CASSPPGQGSGEKLFF. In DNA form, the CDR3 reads TGTGCCAGCTCACCACCGGGACAGGGATCTGGAGAAAAACTGTTTTTT.

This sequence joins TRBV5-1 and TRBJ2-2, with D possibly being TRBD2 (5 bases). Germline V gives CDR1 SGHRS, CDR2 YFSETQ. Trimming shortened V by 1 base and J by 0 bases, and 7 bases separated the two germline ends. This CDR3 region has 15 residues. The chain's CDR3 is CASSLMRANTGELFF. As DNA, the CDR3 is TGCGCCAGCAGCTTGATGAGGGCGAACACCGGGGAGCTGTTTTTT.

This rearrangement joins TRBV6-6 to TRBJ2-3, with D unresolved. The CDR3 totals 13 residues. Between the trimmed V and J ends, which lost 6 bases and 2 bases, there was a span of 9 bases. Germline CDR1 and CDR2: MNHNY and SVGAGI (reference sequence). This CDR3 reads CASRTKNTDTQYF. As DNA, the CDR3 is TGTGCCAGCAGAACTAAAAACACAGATACGCAGTATTTT.

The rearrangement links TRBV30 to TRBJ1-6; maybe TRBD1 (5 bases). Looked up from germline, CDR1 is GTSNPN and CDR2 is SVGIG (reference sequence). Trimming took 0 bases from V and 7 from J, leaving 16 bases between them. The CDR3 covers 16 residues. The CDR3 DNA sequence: TGTGCCTGGAGTGTCGTGGAGGGGTATGTAAATTCACCCCTCCACTTT. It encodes CAWSVVEGYVNSPLHF.

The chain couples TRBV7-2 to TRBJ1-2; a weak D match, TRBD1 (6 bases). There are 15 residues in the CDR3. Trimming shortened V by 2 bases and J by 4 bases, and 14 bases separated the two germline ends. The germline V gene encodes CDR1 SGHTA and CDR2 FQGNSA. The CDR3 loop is CASSLRQGISYGYTF. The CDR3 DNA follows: TGTGCCAGCAGCTTAAGGCAGGGGATATCCTATGGCTACACCTTC.

The CDR3 loop is CASSFLENPRNTEAFF. The DNA for the CDR3 is TGTGCCAGCAGCTTTTTGGAGAACCCGCGGAACACTGAAGCTTTCTTT. J is TRBJ1-1 and V is TRBV11-2; D is undetermined. CDR1 and CDR2 (germline): SGHAT, FQNNGV. Trimming took 3 bases from V and 1 from J, leaving 15 bases between them. The CDR3 is 16 residues long.

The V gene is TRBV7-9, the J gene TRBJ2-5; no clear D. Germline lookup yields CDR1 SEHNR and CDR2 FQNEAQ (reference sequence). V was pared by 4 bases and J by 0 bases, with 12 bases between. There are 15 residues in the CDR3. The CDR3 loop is CASSSNSEDQETQYF. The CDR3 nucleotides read TGTGCCAGCAGCTCGAATTCTGAGGACCAAGAGACCCAGTACTTC.

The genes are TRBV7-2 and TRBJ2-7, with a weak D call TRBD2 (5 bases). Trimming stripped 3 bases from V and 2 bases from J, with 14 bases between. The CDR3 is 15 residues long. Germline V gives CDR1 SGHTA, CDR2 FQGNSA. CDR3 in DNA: TGTGCCAGCAGCTTCACCCCGGGGAAAACCTACGAGCAGTACTTC. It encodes CASSFTPGKTYEQYF.